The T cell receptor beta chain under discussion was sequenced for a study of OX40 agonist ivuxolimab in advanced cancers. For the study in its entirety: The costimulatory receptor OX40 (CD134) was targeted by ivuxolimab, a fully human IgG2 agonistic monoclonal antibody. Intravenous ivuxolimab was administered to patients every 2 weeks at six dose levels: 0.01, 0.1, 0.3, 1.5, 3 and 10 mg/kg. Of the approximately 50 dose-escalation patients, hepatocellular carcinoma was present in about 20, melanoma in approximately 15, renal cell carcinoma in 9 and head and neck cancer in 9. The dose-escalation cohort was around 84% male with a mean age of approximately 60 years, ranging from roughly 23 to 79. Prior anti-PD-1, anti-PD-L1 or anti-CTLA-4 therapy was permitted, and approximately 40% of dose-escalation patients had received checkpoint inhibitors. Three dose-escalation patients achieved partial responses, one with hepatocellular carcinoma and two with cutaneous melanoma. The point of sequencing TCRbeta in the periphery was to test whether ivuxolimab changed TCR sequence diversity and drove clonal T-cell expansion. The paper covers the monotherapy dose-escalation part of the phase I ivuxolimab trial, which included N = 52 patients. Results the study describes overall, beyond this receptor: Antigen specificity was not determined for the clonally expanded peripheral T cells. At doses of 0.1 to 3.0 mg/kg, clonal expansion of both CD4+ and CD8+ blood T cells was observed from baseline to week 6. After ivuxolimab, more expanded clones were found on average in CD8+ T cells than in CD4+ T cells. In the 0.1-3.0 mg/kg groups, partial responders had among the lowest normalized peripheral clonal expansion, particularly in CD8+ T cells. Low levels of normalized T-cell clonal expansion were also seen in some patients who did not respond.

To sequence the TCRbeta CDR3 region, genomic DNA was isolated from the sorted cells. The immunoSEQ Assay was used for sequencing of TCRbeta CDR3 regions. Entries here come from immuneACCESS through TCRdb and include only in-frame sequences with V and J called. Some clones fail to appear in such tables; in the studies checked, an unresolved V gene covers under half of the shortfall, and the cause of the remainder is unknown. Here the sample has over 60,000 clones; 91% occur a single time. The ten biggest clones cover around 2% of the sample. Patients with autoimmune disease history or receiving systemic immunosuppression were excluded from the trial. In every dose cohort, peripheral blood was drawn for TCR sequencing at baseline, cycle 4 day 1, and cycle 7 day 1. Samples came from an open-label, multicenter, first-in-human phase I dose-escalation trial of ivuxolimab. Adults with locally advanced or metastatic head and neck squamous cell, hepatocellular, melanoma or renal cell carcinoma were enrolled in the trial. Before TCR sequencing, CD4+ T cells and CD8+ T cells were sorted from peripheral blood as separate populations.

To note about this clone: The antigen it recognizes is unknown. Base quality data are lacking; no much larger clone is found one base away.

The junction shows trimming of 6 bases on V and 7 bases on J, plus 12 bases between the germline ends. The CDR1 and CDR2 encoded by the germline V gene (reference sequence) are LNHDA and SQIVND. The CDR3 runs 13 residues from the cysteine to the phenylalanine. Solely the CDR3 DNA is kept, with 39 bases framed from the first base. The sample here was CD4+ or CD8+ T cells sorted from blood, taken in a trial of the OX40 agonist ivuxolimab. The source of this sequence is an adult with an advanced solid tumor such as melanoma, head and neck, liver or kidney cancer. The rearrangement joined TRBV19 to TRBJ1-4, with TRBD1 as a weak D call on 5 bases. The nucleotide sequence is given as TGTGCCAGTAGCAAGGGGCCGACTGAAAAACTGTTTTTT. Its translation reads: CASSKGPTEKLFF.